This T cell receptor beta chain was observed in a study of blood T cell repertoires in COVID-19. Study-level information: Samples came from the United States, Italy and Spain, spanning acute and convalescent COVID-19. In each case, the material was cDNA or gDNA derived from T cells, B-cell-depleted T cells, or PBMCs.

Some clones are missing from TCRdb's copy, which holds only in-frame ones; the method was immunoSEQ multiplex PCR. Seen here are roughly 200,000 clones, more than 70% observed once, and the top ten hold about 6.8%. V lost 4 bases, J lost 0 bases, and 3 bases stayed unmatched. The germline CDR1 and CDR2 sequences are SQVTM and ANQGSEA. CDR3 length equals 14 residues. The J gene is TRBJ2-3, the V gene TRBV29-1; 8 nucleotides align to TRBD1. Specimen: peripheral blood. This clonotype originated in a woman aged 35 to 49 who had recovered from COVID-19. The CDR3 coding sequence is TGCAGCGTTGGGAACAGGGGGAGCACAGATACGCAGTATTTT. Translation gives CSVGNRGSTDTQYF.